The rows below give T cell receptor beta chains drawn from one sample of a study of blood T cell repertoires in COVID-19. The assay was immunoSEQ multiplex PCR, and TCRdb's table has in-frame clones only and misses some. The sample consists of under 200,000 clones, around 87% of them appearing once. Sequenced: peripheral blood. These receptors originate from a woman in her 70s with COVID-19, enrolled during active disease. CDR3s include the opening cysteine and the closing phenylalanine or tryptophan.

v_gene,j_gene,len,CDR3aa
TRBV6-5,TRBJ2-1,13,CASRSGAYNEQFF
TRBV28,TRBJ2-7,17,CASSSPTPSGGSYEQYF
TRBV5-4,TRBJ2-7,15,CASSFVGAPSYEQYF
TRBV7-2,TRBJ2-1,18,CASSLTPPGLAGVNEQFF
TRBV6-5,TRBJ2-7,14,CASRFRTGDHEQYF
TRBV7-9,TRBJ1-3,12,CASSLRQTRLDF
TRBV7-8,TRBJ1-2,14,CASSLAGRAGGYTF
TRBV7-9,TRBJ2-5,14,CASSFAGGQETQYF
TRBV6-5,TRBJ1-6,15,CASRTGSVHNSPLHF
TRBV7-9,TRBJ2-6,14,CATQQDSGANVLTF
TRBV19,TRBJ1-1,12,CASRDSHTEAFF
TRBV7-9,TRBJ2-5,15,CASSSLNRGQETQYF
TRBV27,TRBJ2-1,14,CASSLSGGQGEQFF
TRBV15,TRBJ1-4,15,CATSREGGAGEKLFF
TRBV5-1,TRBJ2-3,16,CASSLGPGQGTDTQYF
TRBV7-2,TRBJ2-1,16,CASSFPAGGSYNEQFF
TRBV2,TRBJ2-7,18,CASSDPLAPAIPTYEQYF
TRBV3-1/TRBV3-2,TRBJ1-1,13,CASSQGRDTEAFF
TRBV18,TRBJ1-3,14,CASSPPVAGNTIYF
TRBV3-1/TRBV3-2,TRBJ2-3,18,CASSQDSASGVDTDTQYF
TRBV2,TRBJ1-5,16,CASSEGRAGGIKPQHF
TRBV28,TRBJ2-7,14,CASSLGQVSYEQYF
TRBV7-2,TRBJ1-1,15,CASSLDVRRNTEAFF
TRBV18,TRBJ2-7,14,CASSPSRGGYEQYF
TRBV5-6,TRBJ1-1,16,CASSLSDRGVNTEAFF
TRBV7-9,TRBJ2-7,15,CASSLGRQGAYEQYF
TRBV3-1/TRBV3-2,TRBJ1-5,13,CASSPTREGPQHF
TRBV4-2,TRBJ1-1,16,CASSPRTEIMNTEAFF
TRBV28,TRBJ1-2,14,CASSGIDRNYGYTF
TRBV7-2,TRBJ2-5,14,CASSLDGAAWTQYF
TRBV6-5,TRBJ1-4,13,CASSSGYTEKLFF
TRBV2,TRBJ2-5,14,CASSADRQQETQYF
TRBV6-5,TRBJ2-3,13,CASSLQGTDTQYF